Below, 5 T cell receptor beta chains from the same sample are listed, as sequenced in a study of blood T cells in healthy people across ages. A second PCR of 7 to 11 cycles used a sample-barcoded 5' primer and a J-beta primer mix. MiXCR, run by TCRdb on the 5' RACE reads, gives a single entry per CDR3 protein. The sample includes around 1,000,000 distinct CDR3 sequences, approximately 25% of them seen just once. The same data also went into a second study, on T cells of mothers and their children.

Sequencing was carried out using blood. All receptors derive from a girl aged 2 to 10 in good health.

The rearrangement uses TRBV27 and TRBJ1-1; a possible D gene is TRBD1 (5 bases). V lost 8 bases to trimming and J lost 1 base, with 11 bases between them. CDR3 length equals 13 residues. Germline assignment: CDR1 MNHEY and CDR2 SMNVEV (reference sequence). The CDR3 DNA follows: TGTGCCAGCGGACCCAGGGAGAACACTGAAGCTTTCTTT. Protein product: CASGPRENTEAFF.

This clonotype turned up a few times. V usage is TRBV10-3 and J usage is TRBJ2-5, with 8 bases aligning to TRBD1. With 8 bases clipped from V and 3 bases from J, the junction kept 8 bases outside the gene matches. The CDR3 consists of 14 residues. CDR1 and CDR2 from the germline V gene are ENHRY and SYGVKD. CDR3 DNA sequence: TGTGCCATCGCGGACAGGGATTTTGAAGAGACCCAGTACTTC. Amino acid sequence: CAIADRDFEETQYF.

This clonotype turned up a few times. The junction differs from germline at one of its ends, possibly a read error. The J gene is TRBJ2-5, the V gene TRBV6-2 or TRBV6-3; 9 bases match TRBD2. The J call may be mistaken, given a closer DNA end match to TRBJ2-1. This CDR3 has 15 residues. From germline, CDR1 is MNHEY and CDR2 SVGEGT. The CDR3 loop reads CASSPGLAEYIEQFF. The CDR3 bases are TGTGCCAGCAGTCCGGGACTAGCCGAGTACATTGAGCAGTTCTTC.

This clonotype was seen a handful of times. The rearrangement uses TRBV4-2 and TRBJ2-5; TRBD1 is a possible D gene (6 bases). The CDR3 length is 17 residues. Germline values: CDR1 LGHNA, CDR2 YNFKEQ. V was pared by 0 bases and J by 7 bases, with 21 bases between. The CDR3 reads CASSQDQGGPPIGTQYF. The CDR3 nucleotides read TGTGCCAGCAGCCAAGATCAAGGGGGACCTCCCATCGGGACCCAGTACTTC.

This clonotype was counted ten times or more. The rearrangement links TRBV7-9 to TRBJ2-2; D unclear. CDR3 length: 14 amino acids. Germline CDR1 is SEHNR and CDR2 is FQNEAQ (reference sequence). The V end was cut by 3 bases, the J end by 2 bases, with 7 bases between. The CDR3 nucleotides read TGTGCCAGCAGCTTTAGAGATAACACCGGGGAGCTGTTTTTT. Encoded protein: CASSFRDNTGELFF.